This T cell receptor beta chain was found in a study of long-term antiretroviral therapy in people with HIV. The assay, immunoSEQ v3.0, was run at survey level. TCRdb's table, derived via immunoSEQ multiplex PCR, lists solely in-frame clones and lacks some. The sample holds 15,000 to 20,000 clones, 76% seen once. This clone was seen a handful of times. Its matching antigen is unknown. The germline V gene encodes CDR1 GTSNPN and CDR2 SVGIG (reference sequence). The V gene lost 0 bases and the J gene lost 0 bases, with 12 bases spanning the gap. This CDR3 contains 16 residues. Points from the study as a whole: Older ART regimens may have been in use when blood was drawn between about 2004 and 2018.

This TCR came from a woman in her fifties or sixties with HIV. The sequenced sample was unsorted PBMCs, obtained 0.5 years before starting antiretroviral therapy. This rearrangement joins TRBV30 to TRBJ1-5; D gene ambiguous. The CDR3 bases are TGTGCCTGGAGTGTACACAGCTCGTATAGCAATCAGCCCCAGCATTTT. It is translated as CAWSVHSSYSNQPQHF.